Sequencing of this T cell receptor (beta chain) was carried out in a study of beta chain features in type 1 diabetes. The investigators reverse transcribed all of the isolated RNA, so they sequenced expressed TCRB transcripts. Sequencing used immunoSEQ multiplex PCR; TCRdb keeps in-frame clones, though not all of them. The sample consists of approximately 160,000 clones, 7.5% to 9.5% of them appearing once. This clonotype was obtained from a woman younger than 30 in good health. Sequenced input: central memory CD4+ T cells from blood.

CDR3 sequence reads: CASSLDGMNTEAFF. CDR3 DNA sequence: TGCGCCAGCAGCCTGGACGGTATGAACACTGAAGCTTTCTTT. This chain links TRBV5-1 with TRBJ1-1; D is undetermined. The germline V gene has CDR1 SGHRS and CDR2 YFSETQ. V lost 4 bases, J lost 0 bases, and 10 bases lay in between. CDR3 size: 14 residues. The whole variable domain, filled in from reference TRBV5-1 and TRBJ1-1, reads KAGVTQTPRYLIKTRGQQVTLSCSPISGHRSVSWYQQTPGQGLQFLFEYFSETQRNKGNFPGRFSGRQFSNSRSEMNVSTLELGDSALYLCASSLDGMNTEAFFGQGTRLTVV.